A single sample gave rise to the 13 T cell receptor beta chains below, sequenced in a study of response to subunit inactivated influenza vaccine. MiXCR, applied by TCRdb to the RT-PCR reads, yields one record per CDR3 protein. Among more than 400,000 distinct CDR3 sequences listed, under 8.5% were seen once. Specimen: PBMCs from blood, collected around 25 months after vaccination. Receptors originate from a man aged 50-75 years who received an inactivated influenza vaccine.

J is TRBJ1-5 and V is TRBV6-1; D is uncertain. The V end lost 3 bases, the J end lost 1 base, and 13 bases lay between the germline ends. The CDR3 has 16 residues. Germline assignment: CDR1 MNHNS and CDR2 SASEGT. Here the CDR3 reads CASSDATPWSNQPQHF. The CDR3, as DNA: TGTGCCAGCAGTGATGCGACACCCTGGAGCAATCAGCCCCAGCATTTT.

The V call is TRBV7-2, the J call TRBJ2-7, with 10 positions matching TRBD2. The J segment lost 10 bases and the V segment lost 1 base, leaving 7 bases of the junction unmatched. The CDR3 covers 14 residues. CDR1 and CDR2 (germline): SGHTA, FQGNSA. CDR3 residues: CASSLVASGGPQYF. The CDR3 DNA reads TGTGCCAGCAGCTTAGTCGCTAGCGGGGGCCCTCAGTACTTC. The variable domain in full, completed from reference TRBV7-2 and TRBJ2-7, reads GAGVSQSPSNKVTEKGKDVELRCDPISGHTALYWYRQSLGQGLEFLIYFQGNSAPDKSGLPSDRFSAERTGGSVSTLTIQRTQQEDSAVYLCASSLVASGGPQYFGPGTRLTVT.

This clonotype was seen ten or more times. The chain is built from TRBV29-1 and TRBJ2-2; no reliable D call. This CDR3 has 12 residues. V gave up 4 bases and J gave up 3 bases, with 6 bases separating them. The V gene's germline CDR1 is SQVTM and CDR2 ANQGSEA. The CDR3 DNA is TGCAGCGTTGGCCTGCACACCGGGGAGCTGTTTTTT. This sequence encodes CSVGLHTGELFF.

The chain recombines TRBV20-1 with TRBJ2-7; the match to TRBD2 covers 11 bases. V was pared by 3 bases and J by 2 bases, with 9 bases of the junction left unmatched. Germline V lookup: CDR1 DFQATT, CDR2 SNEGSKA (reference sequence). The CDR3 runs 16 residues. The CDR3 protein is CSASVPNSGRAYEQYF. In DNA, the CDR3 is TGCAGTGCTAGTGTACCCAATAGCGGGAGGGCCTACGAGCAGTACTTC.

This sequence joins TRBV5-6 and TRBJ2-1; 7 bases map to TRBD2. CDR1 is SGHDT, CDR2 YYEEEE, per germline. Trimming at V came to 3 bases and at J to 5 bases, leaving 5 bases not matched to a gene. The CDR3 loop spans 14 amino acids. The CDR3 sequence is CASSSGLSNNEQFF. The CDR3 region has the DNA TGTGCCAGCAGCTCGGGACTATCCAACAATGAGCAGTTCTTC.

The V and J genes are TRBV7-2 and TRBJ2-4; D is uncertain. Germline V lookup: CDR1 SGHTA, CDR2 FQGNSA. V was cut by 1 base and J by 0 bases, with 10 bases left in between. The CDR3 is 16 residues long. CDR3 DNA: TGTGCCAGCAGCTTAGGGGCCGGCGTAGCCAAAAACATTCAGTACTTC. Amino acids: CASSLGAGVAKNIQYF.

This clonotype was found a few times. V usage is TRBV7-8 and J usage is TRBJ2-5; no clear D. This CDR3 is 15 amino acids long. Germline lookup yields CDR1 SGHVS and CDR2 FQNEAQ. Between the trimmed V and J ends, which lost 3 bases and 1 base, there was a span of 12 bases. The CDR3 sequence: CASSFRRKTQETQYF. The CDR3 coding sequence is TGTGCCAGCAGCTTCCGAAGGAAAACCCAAGAGACCCAGTACTTC.

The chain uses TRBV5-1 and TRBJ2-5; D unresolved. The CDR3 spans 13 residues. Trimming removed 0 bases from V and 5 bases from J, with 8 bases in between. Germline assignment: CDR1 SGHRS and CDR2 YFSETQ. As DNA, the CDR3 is TGCGCCAGCAGCTTGGACGCCGGGGAGACCCAGTACTTC. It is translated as CASSLDAGETQYF. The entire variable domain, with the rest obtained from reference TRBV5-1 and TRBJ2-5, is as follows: KAGVTQTPRYLIKTRGQQVTLSCSPISGHRSVSWYQQTPGQGLQFLFEYFSETQRNKGNFPGRFSGRQFSNSRSEMNVSTLELGDSALYLCASSLDAGETQYFGPGTRLLVL.

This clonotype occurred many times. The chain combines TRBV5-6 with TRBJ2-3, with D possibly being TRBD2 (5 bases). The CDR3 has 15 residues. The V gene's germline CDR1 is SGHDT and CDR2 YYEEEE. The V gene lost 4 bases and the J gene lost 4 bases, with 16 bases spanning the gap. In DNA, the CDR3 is TGTGCCAGCAGCCGCGGCGGGCTGGAGGCAGATACGCAGTATTTT. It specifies CASSRGGLEADTQYF.

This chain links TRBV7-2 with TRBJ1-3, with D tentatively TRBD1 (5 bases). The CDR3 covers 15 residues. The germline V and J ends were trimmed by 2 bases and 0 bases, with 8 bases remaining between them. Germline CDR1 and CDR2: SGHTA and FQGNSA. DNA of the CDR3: TGTGCCAGCAGCTTACGCAGGGCCTCTGGAAACACCATATATTTT. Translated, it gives CASSLRRASGNTIYF.

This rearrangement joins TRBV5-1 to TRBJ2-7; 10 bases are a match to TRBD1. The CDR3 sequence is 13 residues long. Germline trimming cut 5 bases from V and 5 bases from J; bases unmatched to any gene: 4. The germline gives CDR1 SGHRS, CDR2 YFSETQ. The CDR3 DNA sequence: TGCGCCAGCAGTCGACAGGGGGCCAACGAGCAGTACTTC. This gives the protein CASSRQGANEQYF.

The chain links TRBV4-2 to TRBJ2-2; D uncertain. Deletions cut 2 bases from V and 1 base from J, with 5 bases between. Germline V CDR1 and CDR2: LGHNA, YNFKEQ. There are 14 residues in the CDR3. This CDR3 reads CASSQPQNTGELFF. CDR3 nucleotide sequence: TGTGCCAGCAGCCAACCACAGAACACCGGGGAGCTGTTTTTT.

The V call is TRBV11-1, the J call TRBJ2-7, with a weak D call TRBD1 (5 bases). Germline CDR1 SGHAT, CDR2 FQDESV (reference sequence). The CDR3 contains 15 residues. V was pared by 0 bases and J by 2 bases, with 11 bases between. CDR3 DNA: TGTGCCAGCAGCTTAGCAAGTGACAGCCCCTACGAGCAGTACTTC. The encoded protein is CASSLASDSPYEQYF. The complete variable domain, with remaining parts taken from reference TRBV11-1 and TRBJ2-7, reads EAEVAQSPRYKITEKSQAVAFWCDPISGHATLYWYRQILGQGPELLVQFQDESVVDDSQLPKDRFSAERLKGVDSTLKIQPAELGDSAMYLCASSLASDSPYEQYFGPGTRLTVT.